A single sample gave rise to the 17 T cell receptor beta chains below, sequenced in a study of blood T cells in healthy people across ages. PCR was performed a second time for roughly 7 to 11 cycles using a sample-barcoded 5' primer and a J-beta primer mix. Each CDR3 protein gets one entry after TCRdb re-called the 5' RACE reads with MiXCR. The data hold hundreds of thousands of distinct CDR3 sequences, with about half observed a single time. The sequenced material came from blood. Source of these receptors: a woman aged 60-75 years in good health.

This clonotype was detected only a few times. The chain carries TRBV14 and TRBJ2-7; 9 nucleotides agree with TRBD1. The CDR3 extends over 15 amino acids. With V trimmed by 8 bases and J by 4 bases, 12 bases remained unmatched. Germline values: CDR1 SGHDN, CDR2 FVKESK. The CDR3 sequence is CASRRTGTGTYEQYF. CDR3 sequence (DNA): TGTGCCAGCCGTAGGACCGGGACAGGGACATACGAGCAGTACTTC.

This clonotype was recorded a few times. The genes are TRBV28 and TRBJ2-7, with 10 bases matching TRBD1. Germline CDR1 is MDHEN and CDR2 is SYDVKM. J gave up 6 bases and V 4 bases, and 6 bases lay outside the gene matches. CDR3 size: 14 residues. CDR3 sequence (DNA): TGTGCCAGCAGTTCCACCGGGACAGGGGTCGAGCAGTACTTC. Protein product: CASSSTGTGVEQYF.

This clonotype has more than one count but fewer than ten. V and J are TRBV6-5 and TRBJ2-7, with a possible D match to TRBD1 (6 bases). The V end was cut by 6 bases, the J end by 6 bases, with 12 bases between. The CDR3 loop spans 12 amino acids. Per the germline V gene, CDR1 is MNHEY and CDR2 is SVGAGI. As DNA, the CDR3 is TGTGCCAGCAGCGCGACAGGAACCGAGCAGTACTTC. This encodes CASSATGTEQYF.

The chain joins TRBV5-1 to TRBJ1-1, with a possible D match to TRBD1 (6 bases). The V end was cut by 4 bases, the J end by 0 bases, with 10 bases between. Germline V CDR1 and CDR2: SGHRS, YFSETQ. This CDR3 comprises 14 residues. The CDR3, as DNA: TGCGCCAGCAGCGTGGGACACATGAACACTGAAGCTTTCTTT. Encoded protein: CASSVGHMNTEAFF. Drawing the rest from reference TRBV5-1 and TRBJ1-1, the complete variable domain is KAGVTQTPRYLIKTRGQQVTLSCSPISGHRSVSWYQQTPGQGLQFLFEYFSETQRNKGNFPGRFSGRQFSNSRSEMNVSTLELGDSALYLCASSVGHMNTEAFFGQGTRLTVV.

This clonotype was observed a few times. V gene TRBV28 combines with J gene TRBJ1-5; tentative D call: TRBD1 (5 bases). V dropped 7 bases and J dropped 4 bases, with 11 bases sitting between them. Germline CDR1 and CDR2: MDHEN and SYDVKM. The CDR3 is 13 amino acids. For the CDR3, the DNA is TGTGCCAGCAACCTCGGGGGAAATCAGCCCCAGCATTTT. Encoded protein: CASNLGGNQPQHF.

This clonotype has just a few counts. This chain links TRBV7-2 with TRBJ2-3; D gene unclear. Germline CDR1 SGHTA, CDR2 FQGNSA. Between the trimmed V and J ends, which lost 5 bases and 3 bases, there was a span of 12 bases. The length of the CDR3 is 14 residues. CDR3 protein: CASSLRAKTDTQYF. The CDR3 nucleotides are TGTGCCAGCAGCCTAAGGGCCAAAACAGATACGCAGTATTTT.

This clonotype was observed a few times. The rearrangement links TRBV10-3 to TRBJ2-4; 8 bases agree with TRBD1. The J segment lost 6 bases and the V segment lost 3 bases, leaving 7 bases of the junction unmatched. The length of the CDR3 is 15 residues. Per germline, CDR1 ENHRY and CDR2 SYGVKD. This CDR3 is CAISENRGYGNIQYF. The CDR3 nucleotides read TGTGCCATCAGTGAAAACAGGGGGTACGGAAACATTCAGTACTTC.

This clonotype has only a few counts. The chain couples TRBV6-1 to TRBJ2-4; 8 nucleotides match TRBD2. The CDR3 is made up of 16 amino acids. V lost 7 bases to trimming and J lost 3 bases; unmatched junction nucleotides: 11. Germline V CDR1 and CDR2: MNHNS, SASEGT. CDR3 coding DNA: TGTGCCAGCATCGGGGGGGGAAGTCGGGGCAAAAACATTCAGTACTTC. It codes for CASIGGGSRGKNIQYF.

This clonotype was recorded a few times. The rearrangement links TRBV7-9 to TRBJ1-2; 8 bases align to TRBD1. V lost 5 bases and J lost 7; bases outside the gene matches: 9. The length of the CDR3 is 14 residues. In germline, CDR1 is SEHNR, CDR2 FQNEAQ (reference sequence). This CDR3 reads CASSPWPGGSGYTF. CDR3 in DNA: TGTGCCAGCAGCCCCTGGCCAGGGGGCAGTGGCTACACCTTC.

J is TRBJ2-7 and V is TRBV12-3 or TRBV12-4, with TRBD2 identical over 14 bases. The ends lost 2 bases at V and 7 bases at J; junction bases unmatched: 10. CDR3 size: 17 residues. The CDR3 nucleotides read TGTGCCAGCAGTTTATTCGGGACTAGCGGGGGTTACAATGAGCAGTACTTC. This sequence encodes CASSLFGTSGGYNEQYF.

This chain connects TRBV9 to TRBJ2-2, with D possibly TRBD2 on 5 matching bases. The CDR3 is made up of 14 amino acids. The V end was cut by 7 bases, the J end by 2 bases, with 12 bases between. Germline V gene sequence: CDR1 SGDLS, CDR2 YYNGEE. CDR3 loop: CASGRRSNTGELFF. CDR3 coding DNA: TGTGCCAGCGGGCGGAGGTCAAACACCGGGGAGCTGTTTTTT.

This clonotype showed up just a few times. The chain recombines TRBV20-1 with TRBJ2-7; D is tentatively TRBD1 or TRBD2 (5 bases each). With 4 bases removed from V and 3 bases from J, the gap between germline ends came to 10 bases. Germline loops: CDR1 DFQATT, CDR2 SNEGSKA (reference sequence). This CDR3 has 12 amino acids. CDR3 DNA: TGCAGTGCTATCGGGACCGACTACGAGCAGTACTTC. Translated, it gives CSAIGTDYEQYF.

The gene calls are TRBV10-3 and TRBJ2-3, with 7 bases that match TRBD2. V dropped 5 bases and J dropped 1; count of bases not matched to a gene: 9. The CDR3 contains 16 residues. CDR1 ENHRY and CDR2 SYGVKD come from the germline V gene. This CDR3 reads CAISSGRGRGTDTQYF. In DNA form, the CDR3 reads TGTGCCATCAGTTCGGGACGGGGGAGGGGCACAGATACGCAGTATTTT.

This clonotype was detected only a few times. This sequence joins TRBV29-1 and TRBJ2-3, with TRBD2 identical over 8 bases. This CDR3 comprises 15 residues. In germline, CDR1 is SQVTM, CDR2 ANQGSEA. V lost 6 bases, J lost 0 bases, and 8 bases stayed unmatched. CDR3 in amino acids: CSVGKGTRSTDTQYF. The CDR3 DNA reads TGCAGCGTGGGGAAGGGGACTAGGAGCACAGATACGCAGTATTTT.

This clonotype was seen more than once but under ten times. The chain couples TRBV3-1 to TRBJ2-7, with 7 bases that match TRBD1. Germline values: CDR1 LGHDT, CDR2 YNNKEL (reference sequence). V lost 1 base to trimming and J lost 5 bases; unmatched junction nucleotides: 8. CDR3 size: 15 residues. CDR3 sequence reads: CASSQVQGGTDEQYF. CDR3 sequence (DNA): TGTGCCAGCAGCCAAGTACAAGGGGGCACTGACGAGCAGTACTTC.

This clonotype was found many times. The genes are TRBV12-3 or TRBV12-4 and TRBJ2-7, with TRBD1 identical over 9 bases. Losses at the gene ends were 2 bases for V and 2 bases for J; bases not matched to a gene: 4. The CDR3 is made up of 15 amino acids. CDR3 residues: CASSLRGQGPYEQYF. CDR3 DNA sequence: TGTGCCAGCAGTTTAAGGGGACAGGGCCCCTACGAGCAGTACTTC.

Concerning this clonotype itself: One end of the junction is discordant with germline, which a read error may explain. The DNA for the CDR3 is TGTGCCGGCAGCTTAACAGGTGTTACCTACGAGCAGTACTTC. Translation gives CAGSLTGVTYEQYF. This chain joins TRBV7-9 and TRBJ2-7; possible D gene TRBD1, 5 bases. The CDR3 has 14 residues. Germline V gene lookup returns CDR1 SEHNR and CDR2 FQNEAQ (reference sequence). Together with reference TRBV7-9 and TRBJ2-7, the CDR3 gives the full variable domain: DTGVSQNPRHKITKRGQNVTFRCDPISEHNRLYWYRQTLGQGPEFLTYFQNEAQLEKSRLLSDRFSAERPKGSFSTLEIQRTEQGDSAMYLCAGSLTGVTYEQYFGPGTRLTVT.